This T cell receptor (beta chain) was captured by sequencing in a study of T cells in Graves' hyperthyroidism and ophthalmopathy. About the study: Blood was drawn when the patient was first diagnosed and still untreated.

Researchers took RNA transcripts and amplified the TCR beta CDR3 regions from them. RT-PCR in the first round (using the HTBI primer set) targeted the TCR CDR3. TCRdb ran MiXCR on the multiplex PCR reads and lists one entry per CDR3 protein. The table lists 200,000 or so distinct CDR3 sequences, less than 20% of them singletons. The ends were cut back, 1 base at V and 1 base at J, with 15 bases in the middle. Germline-derived CDR1 and CDR2 are SGHTA and FQGTGA. This CDR3 comprises 17 residues. This clonotype was recorded many times. Newly diagnosed patients aged 18 to 65 had hyperthyroidism of under 2 months' duration. Not enrolled were patients with uncontrolled infection, other autoimmune disease, pregnancy or lactation.

Sequenced: blood. V usage is TRBV7-3 and J usage is TRBJ2-3; either TRBD1 or TRBD2 may fit D (5 bases each). The TCR was taken from a woman in her forties or fifties with Graves' hyperthyroidism. CDR3 in amino acids: CASSLMGTDFGTDTQYF. The CDR3 DNA sequence: TGTGCCAGCAGCTTAATGGGGACCGATTTTGGCACAGATACGCAGTATTTT.